This T cell receptor (beta chain) comes out of a study of cytomegalovirus exposure and HLA in healthy donors. Study details: Later analysis reported that the roughly 130 validation repertoires shared the platform of the 500 to 850 first-cohort repertoires. Findings and caveats of the study: CMV antigen specificity of three CMV-associated chains was confirmed in vitro. Generally TCR sequences proved uncommon, though certain public TCRs appeared in numerous donors. Cytomegalovirus association was assigned to more than 150 TCR beta chains.

The CDR3 is made up of 18 amino acids. From germline, CDR1 is SGHTA and CDR2 FQGNSA. Trimming took 4 bases from V and 0 from J; bases not matched to a gene: 10. The repertoire was sequenced with immunoSEQ multiplex PCR; TCRdb's copy has only in-frame clones and lacks some. The sample holds approximately 140,000 clones, about 86% seen once. In regard to this clone: What it recognizes is unknown.

The specimen was PBMCs. This sequence joins TRBV7-2 and TRBJ2-1; 9 nucleotides agree with TRBD2. This sequence was found in a man between 18 and 35 years old in good health and CMV-seronegative. The CDR3 DNA is TGTGCCAGCAGCTGGCGGAGGACTAGCGCAAGCTCCTACAATGAGCAGTTCTTC. Encoded protein: CASSWRRTSASSYNEQFF. Variable domain in full (rest from reference TRBV7-2 and TRBJ2-1): GAGVSQSPSNKVTEKGKDVELRCDPISGHTALYWYRQSLGQGLEFLIYFQGNSAPDKSGLPSDRFSAERTGGSVSTLTIQRTQQEDSAVYLCASSWRRTSASSYNEQFFGPGTRLTVL.